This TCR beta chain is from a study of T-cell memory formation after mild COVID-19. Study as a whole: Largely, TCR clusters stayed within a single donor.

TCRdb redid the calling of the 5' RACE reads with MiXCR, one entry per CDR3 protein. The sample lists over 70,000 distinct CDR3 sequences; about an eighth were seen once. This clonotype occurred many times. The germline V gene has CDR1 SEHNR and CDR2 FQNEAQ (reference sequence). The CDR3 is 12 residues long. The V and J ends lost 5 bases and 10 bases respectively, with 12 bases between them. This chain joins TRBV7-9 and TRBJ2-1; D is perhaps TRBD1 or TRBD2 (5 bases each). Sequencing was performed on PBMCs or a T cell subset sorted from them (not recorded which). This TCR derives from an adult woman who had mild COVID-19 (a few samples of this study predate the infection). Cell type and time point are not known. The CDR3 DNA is TGTGCCAGCAGCCATGGGACGAAAGAGCAGTTCTTC. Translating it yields CASSHGTKEQFF.